The 15 T cell receptor beta chains below all came from one sample that was sequenced in a study of T cell repertoires in cytomegalovirus infection. Their target antigens are unknown. TCRdb analysed the reads with MiXCR anew, one entry per CDR3 protein. The table includes around 340,000 distinct CDR3 sequences, 25% to 35% detected once. The sample consisted of cultured PBMCs, taken from culture after CMV antigen stimulation. Receptors originate from a human donor in good health (CMV status not recorded). Some clones in this sample may be carry-over from other donors' samples.

In DNA form, the CDR3 reads TGTGCCAGCAGCCTAGGCGGAGGGACACCAACTAATGAAAAACTGTTTTTT. Amino acid sequence: CASSLGGGTPTNEKLFF. This chain connects TRBV11-2 to TRBJ1-4; TRBD1 might be the D (6 bases). Germline V gene sequence: CDR1 SGHAT, CDR2 FQNNGV. Trimming cost V 5 bases and J 0 bases, with 16 bases left between them. The CDR3 has 17 residues.

This clonotype was found a few times. The gene calls are TRBV4-2 and TRBJ1-1, with 7 bases that match TRBD1. Losses at the gene ends were 6 bases for V and 13 bases for J; bases not matched to a gene: 14. CDR3 length: 13 residues. In germline, CDR1 is LGHNA, CDR2 YNFKEQ. The CDR3 spells CASSPEGAGTIFF. The CDR3 nucleotides are TGTGCCAGCAGTCCTGAGGGGGCAGGAACCATTTTCTTT.

The sample holds many counts of this clonotype. This chain links TRBV7-8 with TRBJ2-7, with 8 bases matching TRBD1. The CDR3 is made up of 16 amino acids. J was trimmed by 5 bases and V by 5 bases; bases with no gene match: 14. Germline V gene sequence: CDR1 SGHVS, CDR2 FQNEAQ. CDR3 sequence (DNA): TGTGCCAGCAGCCCGTGGACAGGGAATGGTGCCGACGAGCAGTACTTC. It codes for CASSPWTGNGADEQYF.

This clonotype was seen only a few times. The J gene is TRBJ1-5, the V gene TRBV7-9; 8 positions match TRBD1. Germline CDR1 SEHNR, CDR2 FQNEAQ (reference sequence). Germline trimming cut 5 bases from V and 9 bases from J; bases unmatched to any gene: 9. There are 14 residues in the CDR3. CDR3 in amino acids: CASSKTGGLWPQHF. The CDR3 nucleotides read TGTGCCAGCAGCAAAACAGGGGGATTGTGGCCCCAGCATTTT.

J is TRBJ2-1 and V is TRBV6-2 or TRBV6-3; 10 bases align to TRBD1. CDR3 length equals 18 residues. With 4 bases clipped from V and 1 base from J, the junction kept 10 bases outside the gene matches. Germline V gene sequence: CDR1 MNHEY, CDR2 SVGEGT. As DNA, the CDR3 is TGTGCCAGCAGTTCCACCTGGATGGACAGGGGGTCCTACAATGAGCAGTTCTTC. Protein: CASSSTWMDRGSYNEQFF.

This chain links TRBV5-4 with TRBJ2-3, with D perhaps TRBD1 or TRBD2 (5 bases each). Per the germline V gene, CDR1 is SGHNT and CDR2 is YYREEE (reference sequence). V lost 3 bases and J lost 1, with 18 bases in between. CDR3 length equals 17 residues. The CDR3, as DNA: TGTGCCAGCAGCTCCTCGTCGGGGACCAGGGGCACAGATACGCAGTATTTT. Translation: CASSSSSGTRGTDTQYF.

The chain has TRBV20-1 and TRBJ2-5; D tentatively reads TRBD1 or TRBD2 (7 bases each). The CDR3 is 15 amino acids. The germline V and J ends were trimmed by 0 bases and 7 bases, with 18 bases remaining between them. CDR1 and CDR2 (germline): DFQATT, SNEGSKA (reference sequence). CDR3 coding DNA: TGCAGTGCTAGAGATCGCAGGGGGGGCCTCGGGACCCAGTACTTC. It yields the protein CSARDRRGGLGTQYF.

There are a few counts of this clonotype. The chain employs TRBV19 and TRBJ1-3; D gene uncertain. The germline gives CDR1 LNHDA, CDR2 SQIVND (reference sequence). The ends were cut back, 3 bases at V and 0 bases at J, with 9 bases in the middle. The CDR3 contains 15 residues. The CDR3 region is CASSIRTRSGNTIYF. The CDR3 region has the DNA TGTGCCAGTAGTATTCGGACCCGCTCTGGAAACACCATATATTTT.

This clonotype was detected ten times or more. This chain connects TRBV7-8 to TRBJ1-5; 7 nucleotides match TRBD1. The CDR3 is 15 residues long. In germline, CDR1 is SGHVS, CDR2 FQNEAQ. V lost 5 bases, J lost 6 bases, and 10 bases stayed unmatched. In DNA, the CDR3 is TGTGCCAGCAGCGGGGGACAGCTCAATGGTCAGCCCCAGCATTTT. Translated: CASSGGQLNGQPQHF.

The J gene is TRBJ2-7, the V gene TRBV10-3; no clear D gene. The CDR3 spans 11 residues. V lost 3 bases and J 7 bases, leaving 7 bases between the germline ends. Per the germline V gene, CDR1 is ENHRY and CDR2 is SYGVKD. The DNA for the CDR3 is TGTGCCATCAGTGACTCAGAGGAGCAGTACTTC. Residues: CAISDSEEQYF.

This clonotype was counted at least ten times. This chain links TRBV7-2 with TRBJ1-5; the D is unclear. Trimming cost V 5 bases and J 4 bases, with 15 bases left between them. The CDR3 loop spans 15 amino acids. From germline, CDR1 is SGHTA and CDR2 FQGNSA. For the CDR3, the DNA is TGTGCCAGCAGCCTAGGCGGTTCCAGAAATCAGCCCCAGCATTTT. Residues: CASSLGGSRNQPQHF. The full variable domain, completed using reference TRBV7-2 and TRBJ1-5, is GAGVSQSPSNKVTEKGKDVELRCDPISGHTALYWYRQSLGQGLEFLIYFQGNSAPDKSGLPSDRFSAERTGGSVSTLTIQRTQQEDSAVYLCASSLGGSRNQPQHFGDGTRLSIL.

This chain links TRBV6-1 with TRBJ1-3; D not certain. From germline, CDR1 is MNHNS and CDR2 SASEGT. V was clipped by 7 bases and J by 0 bases, with 16 bases between them. This CDR3 has 16 amino acids. The CDR3 here is CASIALSGYSGNTIYF. Written as DNA, the CDR3 is TGTGCCAGCATTGCCTTGAGTGGCTACTCTGGAAACACCATATATTTT.

This clonotype was picked up many times. V gene TRBV7-3 combines with J gene TRBJ2-5; unclear D gene. There are 13 residues in the CDR3. Germline assignment: CDR1 SGHTA and CDR2 FQGTGA. V shed 3 bases and J shed 5 bases, with 10 bases lying between them. As DNA, the CDR3 is TGTGCCAGCAGCTTGGACCTTCGGGAGACCCAGTACTTC. Amino acids: CASSLDLRETQYF. Together with reference TRBV7-3 and TRBJ2-5, the CDR3 gives the full variable domain: GAGVSQTPSNKVTEKGKYVELRCDPISGHTALYWYRQSLGQGPEFLIYFQGTGAADDSGLPNDRFFAVRPEGSVSTLKIQRTERGDSAVYLCASSLDLRETQYFGPGTRLLVL.

The sample holds a few counts of this clonotype. This chain joins TRBV10-3 and TRBJ1-1; D is undetermined. The germline V gene has CDR1 ENHRY and CDR2 SYGVKD. V gave up 2 bases and J gave up 6 bases, with 13 bases separating them. This CDR3 contains 14 residues. The CDR3 coding sequence is TGTGCCATCAGTGAGAGGGAAGAGAAACCTGAAGCTTTCTTT. This sequence encodes CAISEREEKPEAFF.

The chain couples TRBV11-2 to TRBJ1-1, with D possibly TRBD1 on 5 matching bases. Germline CDR1 reads SGHAT; CDR2 reads FQNNGV. V was pared by 1 base and J by 4 bases, with 19 bases between. This CDR3 is 17 amino acids long. The CDR3 nucleotides are TGTGCCAGCAGCTTAGTCGTTCCGGGACCCTCGAGCACTGAAGCTTTCTTT. It specifies CASSLVVPGPSSTEAFF.